A single sample is the source of the 16 T cell receptor beta chains below, sequenced in a study of regulatory T cells in long-lasting Graves disease. Time point indicated: newly diagnosed GD, antithyroid drugs for less than 3 months. Generation of the TCR library employed RNA extracted from PBMCs. The TCR beta library used iRepertoire HTBI primers with Arm-PCR amplification of CDR3. Each CDR3 protein is one row after TCRdb ran MiXCR on the multiplex PCR reads. The table has some 320,000 distinct CDR3 sequences, under 20% seen once. Source: peripheral blood mononuclear cells (PBMCs), taken at new diagnosis, from a patient treated with antithyroid drugs. The receptors derive from a female donor with Graves disease.

This clonotype was picked up a small number of times. The V gene is TRBV4-1, the J gene TRBJ2-5, with unresolved D. Trimming cost V 1 base and J 2 bases, with 8 bases left between them. CDR1 is MGHRA and CDR2 is YSYEKL in the germline V gene. The CDR3 is 14 amino acids. CDR3 residues: CASSQGGPQETQYF. The CDR3 DNA is TGCGCCAGCAGCCAAGGAGGACCACAAGAGACCCAGTACTTC.

This clonotype was seen a handful of times. The genes are TRBV20-1 and TRBJ2-7, with D hard to call. Germline V gene sequence: CDR1 DFQATT, CDR2 SNEGSKA (reference sequence). V shed 3 bases and J shed 0 bases, with 15 bases lying between them. The CDR3 has 15 residues. CDR3 bases: TGCAGTGCTAGTCGCCTTGGCGGCAACTCCTACGAGCAGTACTTC. As protein: CSASRLGGNSYEQYF.

This clonotype was recorded at least ten times. This chain connects TRBV12-3 or TRBV12-4 to TRBJ2-3; no firm D call. Trimming took off 2 bases at V and 6 bases at J, with 15 bases between the two ends. This CDR3 comprises 15 residues. CDR3 nucleotides: TGTGCCAGCAGTTTACGTCGCTGGACCACCGATACGCAGTATTTT. Its protein product is CASSLRRWTTDTQYF.

Concerning this clonotype itself: One junction end disagrees with the germline gene, perhaps due to a read error. The chain carries TRBV19 and TRBJ1-1; D may be TRBD1 (6 bases). The CDR3 spans 16 residues. Germline V CDR1 and CDR2: LNHDA, SQIVND (reference sequence). CDR3 amino acids: CATSTYRDGRGTEAFF. The CDR3 bases are TGTGCCACTAGTACCTACAGGGACGGGAGAGGGACCGAAGCTTTCTTT.

At least ten counts were recorded for this clonotype. This CDR3 is CASSVGVDKDTYGYTF. CDR3 DNA: TGTGCCAGCAGTGTGGGGGTGGACAAGGATACCTATGGCTACACCTTC. The V gene is TRBV6-1, the J gene TRBJ1-2; D perhaps matches TRBD1 (5 bases). The germline gives CDR1 MNHNS, CDR2 SASEGT. The V and J ends lost 4 bases and 4 bases respectively, with 19 bases between them. CDR3 size: 16 residues.

This clonotype was counted only a few times. V and J are TRBV7-2 and TRBJ1-2; D gene ambiguous. V was shortened by 8 bases and J by 3 bases, with 16 bases between the two germline ends. The CDR3 is 14 amino acids. Germline-derived CDR1 and CDR2 are SGHTA and FQGNSA. The CDR3 region is CASRPNVRDYGYTF. The CDR3 region has the DNA TGTGCCAGCCGCCCAAACGTGCGGGACTATGGCTACACCTTC.

The genes are TRBV19 and TRBJ1-2; TRBD1 aligns across 9 bases. CDR1 is LNHDA and CDR2 is SQIVND in the germline V gene (reference sequence). This CDR3 comprises 15 residues. The V and J ends lost 7 bases and 8 bases, in that order; junction bases with no gene match: 14. The CDR3 reads CASTQPGQGMKGYTF. CDR3 sequence (DNA): TGTGCCAGTACTCAGCCCGGACAGGGGATGAAGGGCTACACCTTC. The full variable domain, rest sourced from reference TRBV19 and TRBJ1-2, is DGGITQSPKYLFRKEGQNVTLSCEQNLNHDAMYWYRQDPGQGLRLIYYSQIVNDFQKGDIAEGYSVSREKKESFPLTVTSAQKNPTAFYLCASTQPGQGMKGYTFGSGTRLTVV.

This clonotype showed up just once. The chain combines TRBV28 with TRBJ2-3, with 9 bases aligning to TRBD2. V gave up 3 bases and J gave up 6 bases; unmatched junction bases: 10. Germline V gene lookup returns CDR1 MDHEN and CDR2 SYDVKM. CDR3 length: 16 amino acids. The CDR3 spells CASSFGREGLEDTQYF. The CDR3 DNA reads TGTGCCAGCAGTTTTGGGCGGGAGGGCCTCGAGGATACGCAGTATTTT.

Many counts were recorded for this clonotype. This chain connects TRBV7-9 to TRBJ2-2; D ambiguous. The germline V and J ends were trimmed by 3 bases and 1 base, with 9 bases remaining between them. The CDR3 spans 15 residues. CDR1 and CDR2 (germline): SEHNR, FQNEAQ (reference sequence). This CDR3 reads CASSLAALNTGELFF. The CDR3 DNA sequence: TGTGCCAGCAGCTTGGCGGCGCTGAACACCGGGGAGCTGTTTTTT.

Ten or more counts support this clonotype. J is TRBJ2-7 and V is TRBV9; unclear D gene. The CDR3 has 14 residues. The V and J ends lost 0 bases and 0 bases respectively, with 7 bases between them. Germline values: CDR1 SGDLS, CDR2 YYNGEE. The CDR3 is CASSVEGGSYEQYF. CDR3 nucleotides: TGTGCCAGCAGCGTAGAAGGCGGCTCCTACGAGCAGTACTTC.

This clonotype was seen many times. The chain couples TRBV14 to TRBJ1-4; D might be TRBD1 (6 bases). The CDR3 length is 16 residues. Germline CDR1 reads SGHDN; CDR2 reads FVKESK. Trimming took 4 bases from V and 2 from J, leaving 14 bases between them. CDR3 coding DNA: TGTGCCAGCAGCCTAGGGGTCAGGGGTACTAATGAAAAACTGTTTTTT. It specifies CASSLGVRGTNEKLFF.

This clonotype was seen repeatedly, ten times or more. The chain carries TRBV19 and TRBJ2-5; 8 nucleotides align to TRBD2. The junction had 2 bases not matched to a gene; V was cut back by 2 bases and J by 3 bases. Germline loops: CDR1 LNHDA, CDR2 SQIVND (reference sequence). The CDR3 loop spans 14 amino acids. CDR3 nucleotide sequence: TGTGCCAGTAGTATAACTAGCGGTAAAGAGACCCAGTACTTC. It yields the protein CASSITSGKETQYF.

This clonotype was picked up many times. This chain connects TRBV11-2 to TRBJ2-3, with D perhaps matching TRBD2 (6 bases). Germline V gene lookup returns CDR1 SGHAT and CDR2 FQNNGV. The CDR3 contains 14 residues. V shed 4 bases and J shed 0 bases, with 8 bases lying between them. As DNA, the CDR3 is TGTGCCAGCAGCTCCGGGACTAGCACAGATACGCAGTATTTT. Translating it yields CASSSGTSTDTQYF.

This clonotype appeared many times. V gene TRBV7-9 combines with J gene TRBJ2-3; no definite D call. Per germline, CDR1 SEHNR and CDR2 FQNEAQ (reference sequence). The ends were cut back, 5 bases at V and 4 bases at J, with 7 bases in the middle. The CDR3 length is 12 residues. The CDR3 DNA sequence: TGTGCCAGCAGCCTCGAGTCAGATACGCAGTATTTT. Translating gives CASSLESDTQYF.

The chain joins TRBV30 to TRBJ1-5; 7 bases agree with TRBD1. CDR1 and CDR2 (germline): GTSNPN, SVGIG (reference sequence). V shed 0 bases and J 6 bases; nucleotides not matched to a gene: 11. This CDR3 has 16 residues. CDR3 sequence: CAWSVPGDRDGQPQHF. The CDR3 nucleotides are TGTGCCTGGAGTGTACCTGGTGACAGGGATGGTCAGCCCCAGCATTTT.

This clonotype was counted many times. The V and J genes are TRBV12-3 or TRBV12-4 and TRBJ2-1, with D tentatively TRBD2 (5 bases). With 3 bases removed from V and 7 bases from J, the gap between germline ends came to 13 bases. This CDR3 has 14 residues. CDR3 protein: CASSFSGGWNEQFF. The CDR3 nucleotides read TGTGCCAGCAGTTTTAGTGGAGGATGGAATGAGCAGTTCTTC.